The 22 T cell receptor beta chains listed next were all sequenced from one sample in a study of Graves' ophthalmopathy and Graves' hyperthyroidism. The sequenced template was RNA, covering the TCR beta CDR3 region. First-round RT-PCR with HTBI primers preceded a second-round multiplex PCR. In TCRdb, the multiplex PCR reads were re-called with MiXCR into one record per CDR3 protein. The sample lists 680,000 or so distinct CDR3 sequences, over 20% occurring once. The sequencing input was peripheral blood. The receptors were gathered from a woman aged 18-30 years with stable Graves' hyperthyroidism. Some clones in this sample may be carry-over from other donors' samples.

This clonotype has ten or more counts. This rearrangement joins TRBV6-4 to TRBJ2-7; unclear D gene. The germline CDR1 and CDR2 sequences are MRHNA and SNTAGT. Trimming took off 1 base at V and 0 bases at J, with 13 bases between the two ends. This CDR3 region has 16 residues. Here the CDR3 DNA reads TGTGCCAGCAGTGACTGGGCGGAATTGGGCTCCTACGAGCAGTACTTC. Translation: CASSDWAELGSYEQYF.

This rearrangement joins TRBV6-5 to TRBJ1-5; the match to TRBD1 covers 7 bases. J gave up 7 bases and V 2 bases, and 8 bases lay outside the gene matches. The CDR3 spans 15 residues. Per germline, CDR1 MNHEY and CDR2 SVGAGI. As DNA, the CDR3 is TGTGCCAGCAGTTACCGGGACAGCTTCGGACAGCCCCAGCATTTT. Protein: CASSYRDSFGQPQHF.

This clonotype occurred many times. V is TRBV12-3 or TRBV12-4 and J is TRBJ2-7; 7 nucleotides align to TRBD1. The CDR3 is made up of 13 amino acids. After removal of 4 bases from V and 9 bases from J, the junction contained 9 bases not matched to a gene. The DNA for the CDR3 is TGTGCCAGCAGTTCCCTCGACAGGGAGCGGCAGTACTTC. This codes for CASSSLDRERQYF.

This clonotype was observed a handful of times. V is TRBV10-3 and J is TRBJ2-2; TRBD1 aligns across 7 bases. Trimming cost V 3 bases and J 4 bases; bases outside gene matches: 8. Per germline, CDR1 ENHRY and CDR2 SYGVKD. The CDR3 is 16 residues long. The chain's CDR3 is CAISDTGTESTGELFF. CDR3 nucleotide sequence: TGTGCCATCAGTGATACCGGGACAGAAAGCACCGGGGAGCTGTTTTTT.

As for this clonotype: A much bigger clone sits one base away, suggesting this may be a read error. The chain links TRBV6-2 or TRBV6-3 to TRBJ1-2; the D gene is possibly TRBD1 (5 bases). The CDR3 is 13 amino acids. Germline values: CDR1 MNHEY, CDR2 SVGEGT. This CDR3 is CASRLGTQDGYIF. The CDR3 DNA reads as TGTGCCAGCAGACTGGGGACTCAGGATGGCTACATCTTC.

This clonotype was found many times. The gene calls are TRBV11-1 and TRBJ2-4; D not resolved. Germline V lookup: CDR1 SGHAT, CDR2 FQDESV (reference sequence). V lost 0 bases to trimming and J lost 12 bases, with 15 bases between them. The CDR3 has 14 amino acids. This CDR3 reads CASSLASRSGDQYF. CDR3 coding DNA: TGTGCCAGCAGCTTAGCAAGCAGATCTGGCGATCAGTACTTC.

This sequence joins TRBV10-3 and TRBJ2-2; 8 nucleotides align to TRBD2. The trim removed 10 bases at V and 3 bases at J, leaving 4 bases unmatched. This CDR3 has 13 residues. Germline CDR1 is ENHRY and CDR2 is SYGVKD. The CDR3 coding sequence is TGTGCCACACTAGCGGCCTACACCGGGGAGCTGTTTTTT. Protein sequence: CATLAAYTGELFF.

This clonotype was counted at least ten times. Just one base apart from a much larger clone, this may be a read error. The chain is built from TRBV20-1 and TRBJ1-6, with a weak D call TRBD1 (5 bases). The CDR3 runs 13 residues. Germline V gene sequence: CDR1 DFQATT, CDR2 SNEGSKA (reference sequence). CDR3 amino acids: CSAEKGNNSPLRF. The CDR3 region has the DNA TGCAGTGCAGAAAAGGGGAATAATTCACCCCTCCGCTTT.

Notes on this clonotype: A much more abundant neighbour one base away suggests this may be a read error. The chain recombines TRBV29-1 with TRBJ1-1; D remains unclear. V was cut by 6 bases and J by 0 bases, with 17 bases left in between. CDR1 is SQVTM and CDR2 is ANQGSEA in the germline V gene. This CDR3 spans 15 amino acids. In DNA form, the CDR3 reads TGCAGCGTAAACCAGAAGTTGGATCTGAACACTGAAGCTTTCTTT. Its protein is CSVNQKLDLNTEAFF.

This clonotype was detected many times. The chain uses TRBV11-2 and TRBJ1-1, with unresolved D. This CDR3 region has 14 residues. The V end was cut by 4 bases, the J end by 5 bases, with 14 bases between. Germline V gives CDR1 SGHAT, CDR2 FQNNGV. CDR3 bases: TGTGCCAGCAGCTCCCGGATCAGTGGGACTGAAGCTTTCTTT. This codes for CASSSRISGTEAFF.

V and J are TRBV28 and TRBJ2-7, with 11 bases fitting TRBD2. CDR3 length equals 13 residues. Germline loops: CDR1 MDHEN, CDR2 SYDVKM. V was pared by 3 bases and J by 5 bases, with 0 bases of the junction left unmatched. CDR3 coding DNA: TGTGCCAGCAGTTTGGGACTAGCGGACGAGCAGTACTTC. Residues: CASSLGLADEQYF. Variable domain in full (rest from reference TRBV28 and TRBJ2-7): DVKVTQSSRYLVKRTGEKVFLECVQDMDHENMFWYRQDPGLGLRLIYFSYDVKMKEKGDIPEGYSVSREKKERFSLILESASTNQTSMYLCASSLGLADEQYFGPGTRLTVT.

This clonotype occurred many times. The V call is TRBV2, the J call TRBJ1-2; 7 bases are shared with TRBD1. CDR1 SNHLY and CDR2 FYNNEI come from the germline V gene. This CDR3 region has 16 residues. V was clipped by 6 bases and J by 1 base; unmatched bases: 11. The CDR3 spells CASSVRTGALNYGYTF. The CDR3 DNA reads TGTGCCAGCAGCGTACGAACAGGGGCGCTTAACTATGGCTACACCTTC. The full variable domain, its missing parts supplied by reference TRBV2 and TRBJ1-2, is EPEVTQTPSHQVTQMGQEVILRCVPISNHLYFYWYRQILGQKVEFLVSFYNNEISEKSEIFDDQFSVERPDGSNFTLKIRSTKLEDSAMYFCASSVRTGALNYGYTFGSGTRLTVV.

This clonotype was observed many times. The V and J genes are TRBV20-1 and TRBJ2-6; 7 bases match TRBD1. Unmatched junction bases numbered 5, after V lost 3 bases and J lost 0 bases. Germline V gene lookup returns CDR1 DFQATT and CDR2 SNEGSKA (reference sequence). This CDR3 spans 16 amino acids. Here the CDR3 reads CSASRGQSSGANVLTF. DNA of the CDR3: TGCAGTGCTAGCCGGGGACAGAGCTCTGGGGCCAACGTCCTGACTTTC.

The CDR3 coding sequence is TGCAGTGCGACCCGGGAGGACACTGAAGCTTTCTTT. Translated: CSATREDTEAFF. This chain joins TRBV20-1 and TRBJ1-1; no firm D call. The CDR3 totals 12 residues. CDR1 DFQATT and CDR2 SNEGSKA come from the germline V gene (reference sequence). The V gene lost 6 bases and the J gene lost 3 bases, with 11 bases spanning the gap.

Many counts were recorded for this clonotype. CDR3 nucleotides: TGCAGTGCTACCGGAGGACACTATAGCAATCAGCCCCAGCATTTT. Its protein product is CSATGGHYSNQPQHF. The chain has TRBV20-1 and TRBJ1-5; weak D call: TRBD1 (5 bases). The CDR3 is made up of 15 amino acids. V lost 4 bases to trimming and J lost 0 bases, with 13 bases between them. From germline, CDR1 is DFQATT and CDR2 SNEGSKA (reference sequence).

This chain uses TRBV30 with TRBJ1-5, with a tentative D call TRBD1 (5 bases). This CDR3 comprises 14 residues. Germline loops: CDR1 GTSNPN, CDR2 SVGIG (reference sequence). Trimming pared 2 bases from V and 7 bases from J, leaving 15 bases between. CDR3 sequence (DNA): TGTGCCTGGAGTTCAGGGAAGGGTGGGCAGCCCCAGCATTTT. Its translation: CAWSSGKGGQPQHF.

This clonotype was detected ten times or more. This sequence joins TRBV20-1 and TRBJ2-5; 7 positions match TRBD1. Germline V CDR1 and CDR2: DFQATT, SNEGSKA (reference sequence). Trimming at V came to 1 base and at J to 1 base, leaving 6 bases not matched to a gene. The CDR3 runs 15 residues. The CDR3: CSARGGQALQETQYF. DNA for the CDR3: TGCAGTGCTAGAGGAGGACAGGCTCTCCAAGAGACCCAGTACTTC.

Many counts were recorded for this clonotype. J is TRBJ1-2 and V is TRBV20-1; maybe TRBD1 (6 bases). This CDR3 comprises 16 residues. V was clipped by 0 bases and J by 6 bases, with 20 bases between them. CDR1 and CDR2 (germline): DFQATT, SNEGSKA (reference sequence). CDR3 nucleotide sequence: TGCAGTGCTAGAGATGGGGGGCCCTATGTCAGAGATGGCTACACCTTC. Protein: CSARDGGPYVRDGYTF.

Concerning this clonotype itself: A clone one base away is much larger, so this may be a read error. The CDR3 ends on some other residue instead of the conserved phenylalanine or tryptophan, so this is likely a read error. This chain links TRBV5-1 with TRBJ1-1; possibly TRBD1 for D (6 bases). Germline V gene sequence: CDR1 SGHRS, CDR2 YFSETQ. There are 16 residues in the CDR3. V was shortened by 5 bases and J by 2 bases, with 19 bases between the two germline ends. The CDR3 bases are TGCGCCAGCAGTAAGGACAGAACCGGGATAAACACTGAAGCTTTCTTG. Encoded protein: CASSKDRTGINTEAFL.

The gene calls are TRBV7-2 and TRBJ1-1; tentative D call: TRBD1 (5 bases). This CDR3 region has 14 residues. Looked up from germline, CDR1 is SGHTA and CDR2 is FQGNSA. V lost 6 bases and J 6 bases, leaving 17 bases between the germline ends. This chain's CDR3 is CASSRPTAPAEAFF. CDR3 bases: TGTGCCAGCAGTCGCCCGACAGCCCCCGCTGAAGCTTTCTTT. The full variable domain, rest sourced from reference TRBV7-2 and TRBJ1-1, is GAGVSQSPSNKVTEKGKDVELRCDPISGHTALYWYRQSLGQGLEFLIYFQGNSAPDKSGLPSDRFSAERTGGSVSTLTIQRTQQEDSAVYLCASSRPTAPAEAFFGQGTRLTVV.

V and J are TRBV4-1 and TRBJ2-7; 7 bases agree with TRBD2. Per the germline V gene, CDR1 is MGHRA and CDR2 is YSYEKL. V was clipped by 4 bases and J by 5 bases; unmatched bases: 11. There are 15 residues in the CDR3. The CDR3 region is CASSLRAGDLDEQYF. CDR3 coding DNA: TGCGCCAGCAGCCTCCGGGCGGGGGACCTAGACGAGCAGTACTTC.

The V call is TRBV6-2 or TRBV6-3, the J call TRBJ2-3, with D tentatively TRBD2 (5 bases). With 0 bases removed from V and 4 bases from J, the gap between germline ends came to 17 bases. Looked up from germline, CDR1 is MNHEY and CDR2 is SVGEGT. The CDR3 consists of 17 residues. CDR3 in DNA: TGTGCCAGCAGTTACTCGTCGGGAACTAGGGTATCAGATACGCAGTATTTT. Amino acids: CASSYSSGTRVSDTQYF.